The present T cell receptor beta chain was sequenced within a study of cytotoxic CD8 clonotypes in ibrutinib-treated CLL. Study-level information: Response samples followed a median about 12 months of treatment, range 6 to 36. Across samples, productive templates numbered 255,043 and productive rearrangements reached over 90,000 on average. The study, taken as a whole, reports: Timing of sampling differed between sustained-remission and progressing patients. Clonality increased at ibrutinib response and stayed stable in sustained remission. At progression, however, it fell back toward baseline.

Germline CDR1 GTSNPN, CDR2 SVGIG (reference sequence). The CDR3 sequence is 16 residues long. V shed 8 bases and J shed 3 bases, with 20 bases lying between them. In the case of this clone: The antigen remains unidentified.

Assay used: immunoSEQ multiplex PCR; TCRdb lists only in-frame clones, some missing. The table includes tens of thousands of clones, about 50% detected once. The receptor was derived from a human donor with chronic lymphocytic leukemia. The specimen comprised PBMCs, sampled before ibrutinib treatment. The chain couples TRBV30 to TRBJ1-6; D is possibly TRBD1 (6 bases). DNA for the CDR3: TGTGCCCGAAAAGTGGGGACACAGGGCTATAATTCACCCCTCCACTTT. It encodes CARKVGTQGYNSPLHF.